This entry lists 19 T cell receptor beta chains sequenced from one sample in a study of cytomegalovirus exposure and HLA in healthy donors. Primers: 60 Vbeta forward and 13 Jbeta reverse. Method: immunoSEQ multiplex PCR; TCRdb's copy keeps in-frame clones and lacks some. Of around 140,000 clones in the sample, around 90% are singletons; the top ten hold roughly 0.5%. Sequenced material: PBMCs. These receptor sequences come from a woman aged 40 to 55 in good health and CMV-seronegative.

The rearrangement uses TRBV6-6 and TRBJ2-7, with D possibly matching TRBD2 (5 bases). V was trimmed by 7 bases and J by 7 bases, leaving 20 bases between them. In germline, CDR1 is MNHNY, CDR2 SVGAGI (reference sequence). This CDR3 is 14 amino acids long. The CDR3 bases are TGTGCCAGCAACTACGAGGGAAACGGGCTGGAGCAGTACTTC. It encodes CASNYEGNGLEQYF.

The chain employs TRBV5-8 and TRBJ1-2, with 8 bases lining up with TRBD1. V shed 5 bases and J 2 bases; nucleotides not matched to a gene: 11. The germline CDR1 and CDR2 sequences are SGHTS and YDEGEE. CDR3 size: 16 residues. CDR3 in DNA: TGTGCCAGCAGAAGACCAGGGGGCGCATCCAACTATGGCTACACCTTC. This translates into CASRRPGGASNYGYTF.

The rearrangement joins TRBV11-2 to TRBJ2-7; a possible D gene is TRBD1 (6 bases). In germline, CDR1 is SGHAT, CDR2 FQNNGV. The CDR3 is 12 amino acids. The V gene lost 5 bases and the J gene lost 4 bases, with 9 bases spanning the gap. CDR3 nucleotides: TGTGCCAGCAGCCAACAGGGTTACGAGCAGTACTTC. It specifies CASSQQGYEQYF. Combining the CDR3 with reference TRBV11-2 and TRBJ2-7 gives the whole variable domain EAGVAQSPRYKIIEKRQSVAFWCNPISGHATLYWYQQILGQGPKLLIQFQNNGVVDDSQLPKDRFSAERLKGVDSTLKIQPAKLEDSAVYLCASSQQGYEQYFGPGTRLTVT.

V is TRBV30 and J is TRBJ2-4, with D perhaps matching TRBD2 (6 bases). CDR1 and CDR2 (germline): GTSNPN, SVGIG (reference sequence). The CDR3 totals 13 residues. V was cut by 3 bases and J by 10 bases, with 16 bases left in between. Here the CDR3 reads CAWRNAGPGIQYF. CDR3 DNA: TGTGCCTGGAGAAATGCGGGACCTGGAATTCAGTACTTC.

The chain is built from TRBV7-2 and TRBJ1-3; D ambiguous. The CDR3 covers 13 residues. Germline V CDR1 and CDR2: SGHTA, FQGNSA. V was clipped by 0 bases and J by 6 bases, with 6 bases between them. CDR3 residues: CASSLAGVNTIYF. The DNA of the CDR3 is TGTGCCAGCAGCTTAGCCGGGGTAAACACCATATATTTT.

The J gene is TRBJ2-7, the V gene TRBV7-8; the D gene is possibly TRBD2 (6 bases). Germline V gives CDR1 SGHVS, CDR2 FQNEAQ. Trimming stripped 5 bases from V and 1 base from J, with 9 bases between. The CDR3 runs 13 residues. In DNA form, the CDR3 reads TGTGCCAGCAGCCCGGGACTTTCCTACGAGCAGTACTTC. Amino acid sequence: CASSPGLSYEQYF.

This sequence joins TRBV13 and TRBJ1-1, with 8 positions matching TRBD1. The length of the CDR3 is 13 residues. Trimming removed 6 bases from V and 4 bases from J; junction bases left unmatched: 4. Germline V gene data show CDR1 as PRHDT and CDR2 as FYEKMQ (reference sequence). The CDR3 here is CASRLTGGTEAFF. Written as DNA, the CDR3 is TGTGCCAGCAGGCTAACAGGGGGCACTGAAGCTTTCTTT.

The rearrangement links TRBV6-5 to TRBJ2-7; 8 nucleotides agree with TRBD2. The CDR3 has 16 residues. Germline values: CDR1 MNHEY, CDR2 SVGAGI. Trimming took 0 bases from V and 3 from J; bases not matched to a gene: 7. CDR3 nucleotide sequence: TGTGCCAGCAGTTACTCGTTGAGCGGGAGCAACTACGAGCAGTACTTC. This sequence encodes CASSYSLSGSNYEQYF.

This chain joins TRBV29-1 and TRBJ2-7; D gene uncertain. Germline values: CDR1 SQVTM, CDR2 ANQGSEA. Trimming took off 4 bases at V and 4 bases at J, with 14 bases between the two ends. This CDR3 contains 13 residues. CDR3 in amino acids: CSVVCPGGYEQYF. DNA of the CDR3: TGCAGCGTTGTGTGTCCGGGTGGTTACGAGCAGTACTTC.

This chain connects TRBV6-1 to TRBJ2-2; TRBD2 might be the D (6 bases). Germline lookup yields CDR1 MNHNS and CDR2 SASEGT. The CDR3 is 14 residues long. V gave up 11 bases and J gave up 2 bases, with 15 bases separating them. CDR3 region: CAESGHGNTGELFF. CDR3 nucleotide sequence: TGTGCCGAAAGCGGGCACGGAAACACCGGGGAGCTGTTTTTT.

The chain links TRBV4-1 to TRBJ1-3; D is possibly TRBD1 (6 bases). The V gene's germline CDR1 is MGHRA and CDR2 YSYEKL. The CDR3 runs to 15 residues. Deletions cut 3 bases from V and 4 bases from J, with 13 bases between. The CDR3: CASSHSTGPGNTIYF. In nucleotides, the CDR3 is TGCGCCAGCAGCCATAGTACAGGGCCGGGAAACACCATATATTTT.

The rearrangement links TRBV7-8 to TRBJ1-5; tentatively, D is TRBD1 (6 bases). Trimming removed 7 bases from V and 0 bases from J, with 19 bases in between. Germline V gene sequence: CDR1 SGHVS, CDR2 FQNEAQ. The length of the CDR3 is 17 residues. CDR3 sequence (DNA): TGTGCCAGCAACCCCTTCGAGGGGACATATAGCAATCAGCCCCAGCATTTT. This gives the protein CASNPFEGTYSNQPQHF.

The chain carries TRBV27 and TRBJ2-7, with D unresolved. Germline V gene data show CDR1 as MNHEY and CDR2 as SMNVEV (reference sequence). This CDR3 contains 13 residues. V was shortened by 6 bases and J by 4 bases, with 13 bases between the two germline ends. The CDR3 coding sequence is TGTGCCAGCAGGAGAGTTGATCAATACGAGCAGTACTTC. Translation gives CASRRVDQYEQYF.

This clone was counted only a few times. The chain has TRBV11-3 and TRBJ2-1; 7 bases agree with TRBD2. Per germline, CDR1 SGHNT and CDR2 YENEEA. Trimming at V came to 5 bases and at J to 6 bases, leaving 4 bases not matched to a gene. The CDR3 sequence is 13 residues long. The CDR3 is CASSPGLVNEQFF. For the CDR3, the DNA is TGTGCCAGCAGCCCCGGACTAGTCAATGAGCAGTTCTTC.

The chain joins TRBV5-1 to TRBJ2-5; 8 positions agree with TRBD2. The CDR3 length is 14 residues. Germline trimming cut 3 bases from V and 2 bases from J; bases unmatched to any gene: 3. Germline V gene data show CDR1 as SGHRS and CDR2 as YFSETQ. CDR3 residues: CASSWGLGQETQYF. CDR3 coding DNA: TGCGCCAGCAGCTGGGGACTAGGACAAGAGACCCAGTACTTC.

V usage is TRBV6-6 and J usage is TRBJ2-5; 7 positions match TRBD1. The CDR3 length is 15 residues. Germline lookup yields CDR1 MNHNY and CDR2 SVGAGI (reference sequence). V dropped 2 bases and J dropped 5; count of bases not matched to a gene: 8. Here the CDR3 reads CASSYRGRGSETQYF. In nucleotides, the CDR3 is TGTGCCAGCAGTTACAGGGGCAGGGGGAGCGAGACCCAGTACTTC.

Only a few counts were recorded for this clone. V is TRBV6-5 and J is TRBJ2-7; the D is unclear. The CDR3 extends over 13 amino acids. Trimming pared 5 bases from V and 4 bases from J, leaving 12 bases between. The germline V gene encodes CDR1 MNHEY and CDR2 SVGAGI. The CDR3 protein is CASSRLTEYEQYF. In DNA form, the CDR3 reads TGTGCCAGCAGTCGTTTGACTGAATACGAGCAGTACTTC.

The chain has TRBV7-9 and TRBJ2-1; a possible D gene is TRBD2 (6 bases). The CDR3 spans 16 residues. Between the trimmed V and J ends, which lost 0 bases and 9 bases, there was a span of 18 bases. Germline values: CDR1 SEHNR, CDR2 FQNEAQ (reference sequence). CDR3 sequence: CASSLALRGDESEQFF. The CDR3 nucleotides read TGTGCCAGCAGCTTAGCTCTCCGCGGGGATGAGAGTGAGCAGTTCTTC. Using reference TRBV7-9 and TRBJ2-1 for the parts outside the CDR3, the full variable domain is DTGVSQNPRHKITKRGQNVTFRCDPISEHNRLYWYRQTLGQGPEFLTYFQNEAQLEKSRLLSDRFSAERPKGSFSTLEIQRTEQGDSAMYLCASSLALRGDESEQFFGPGTRLTVL.

This chain connects TRBV9 to TRBJ2-1; 9 nucleotides agree with TRBD2. V trimming: 4 bases; J trimming: 11 bases; junction bases outside the gene matches: 7. The germline CDR1 and CDR2 sequences are SGDLS and YYNGEE. The CDR3 is made up of 13 amino acids. This chain's CDR3 is CASSSRLAEKQFF. CDR3 DNA sequence: TGTGCCAGCAGCTCGAGACTAGCGGAGAAGCAGTTCTTC.